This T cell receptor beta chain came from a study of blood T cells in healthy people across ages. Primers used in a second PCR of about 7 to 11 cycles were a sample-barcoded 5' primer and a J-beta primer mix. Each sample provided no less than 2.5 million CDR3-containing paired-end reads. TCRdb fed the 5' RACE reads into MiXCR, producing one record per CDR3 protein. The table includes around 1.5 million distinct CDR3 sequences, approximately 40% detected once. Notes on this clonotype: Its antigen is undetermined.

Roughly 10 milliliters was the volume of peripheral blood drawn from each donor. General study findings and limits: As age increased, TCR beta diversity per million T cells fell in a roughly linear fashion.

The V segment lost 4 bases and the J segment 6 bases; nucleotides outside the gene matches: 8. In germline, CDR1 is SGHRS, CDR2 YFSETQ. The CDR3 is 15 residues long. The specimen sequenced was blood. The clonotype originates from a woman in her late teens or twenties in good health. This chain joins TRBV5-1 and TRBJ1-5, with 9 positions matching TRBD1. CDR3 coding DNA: TGCGCCAGCAGCACCGGGACAGGGTTCAGTCAGCCCCAGCATTTT. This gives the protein CASSTGTGFSQPQHF. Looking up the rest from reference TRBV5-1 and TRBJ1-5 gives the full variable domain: KAGVTQTPRYLIKTRGQQVTLSCSPISGHRSVSWYQQTPGQGLQFLFEYFSETQRNKGNFPGRFSGRQFSNSRSEMNVSTLELGDSALYLCASSTGTGFSQPQHFGDGTRLSIL.